This T cell receptor beta chain was sequenced in a study of cytomegalovirus exposure and HLA in healthy donors (TCRdb year 2017). The study in broad terms: According to an earlier analysis of a few hundred of the donors, 150 million to 200 million T cells yielded roughly 110 million unique TCR beta sequences and more than 250 Gb of sequence data. An earlier analysis of fewer than 750 of the donors used high-throughput TCR beta sequencing to judge whether each TCR beta V gene segment behaved as functional or pseudogenic. High-throughput TCR immunosequencing, statistical association of individual TCRs with disease status, and machine learning were combined to predict cytomegalovirus infection status. The study profiled the T cell repertoires of hundreds of subjects by immunosequencing and related them to cytomegalovirus serostatus. Among the approximately 420 genotyped donors, roughly 80% belonged to the genetic ancestry cluster associated with self-reported Caucasian donors. A later analysis re-analyzed previously published TCR beta repertoires from 600 to 850 donors and added high-resolution HLA genotyping to study TCR occurrence patterns. The number of donors typed differed by locus, with roughly 620-630 for A, B, C, DRB1 and DQB1, approximately 500 for DQA1, over 600 for DPA1, and about 450 for DPB1. The study aimed to test whether signatures of past pathogen exposure could be identified by cataloging public T cell receptors. Across 398 genotyped donors of the cohort, an average of about 250,000 unique TCR beta nucleotide sequences per donor were sequenced, and roughly 20% of those sequences were non-productive. About five DR-DQ haplotypes were handled as single units for association and clustering because linkage in the cohort was strong. Besides the first cohort of around 670 subjects, a separate validation cohort made up of 120 different subjects was used. Genome-wide SNP genotypes for about 65% of the roughly 670 donors were used in a later genetic analysis, which treated that subset as a discovery cohort. Both class I and class II loci were covered by HLA typing, at four-digit resolution. Donor age, sex, ethnicity and CMV serostatus were compiled alongside the repertoire data. Rather than drawing on any new phenotypic data, the later analysis identified candidate immune exposures from TCR beta sequences and the way those sequences occurred across donors. All discovery cohort repertoires had been generated on a single sequencing platform. An early release covering about 600 HLA-typed donors comprised about 310 gigabases of sequencing data and 65 million to 100 million unique TCR sequences.

Library creation used the immunoSEQ multiplex PCR assay. For the multiplex PCR, a mixture combining 60 forward primers for TCR Vbeta segments and 13 reverse primers for TCR Jbeta segments was used. A multiplex PCR assay on genomic DNA amplified the CDR3 region of rearranged TCR beta genes. Amplified TCR beta libraries were sequenced as 87-base-pair reads on the Illumina HiSeq System. Turning to the authors' computational methods: A later analysis counted about 82 million unique TCR beta chains across the 550 to 700 repertoires, and around 12 million of these chains were shared by at least two donors. Raw reads were error-corrected and collapsed into unique sequences with a nearest-neighbor algorithm that merged closely related sequences to remove PCR and sequencing errors. V, D and J gene segments were assigned by aligning CDR3 sequences to IMGT reference sequences. For a sequence to be retained, at least a six-nucleotide match to both a V gene segment and a J gene segment was required. Rearrangements were classified as productive when the CDR3 lacked stop codons and remained in frame with V and J, and all other rearrangements were classified as non-productive. CDR3 was defined by IMGT convention, running from the second conserved V-encoded cysteine to the conserved J-encoded phenylalanine. Sequences without an unambiguous match to a single V gene segment were excluded from the earlier analysis of a few hundred of the donors. An earlier analysis of just under 600 of the donors called V segments functional above 56.7% productive rearrangements and segregating when the between-donor standard deviation exceeded 5%. To diagnose cytomegalovirus status from the catalog of TCR beta chain sequences, a statistical classification framework was built. In a later analysis, V and J genes were assigned by comparing TCR nucleotide sequences against IMGT/GENE-DB human TR gene sequences. The TCRdist pipeline was used in a later analysis to assign CDR3 sequences and most-parsimonious VDJ recombination scenarios. In a later analysis, every TCR beta chain was defined by the combination of its CDR3 amino acid sequence and its V-gene family, and reads without a unique V-gene family were dropped. In a later analysis, nearly 600 highly shared, low-generation-probability nucleotide sequences were removed to address suspected cross-contamination and a sequencing artifact. For each public chain, a later analysis derived a clonal expansion index from normalized ranks of inferred template counts within each repertoire. Generation probabilities in a later analysis came from a VDJ recombination model fitted to out-of-frame rearrangements, and those results were checked against IGoR. A later analysis scored TCR-TCR, TCR-HLA and TCR-CMV co-occurrence with hypergeometric tests, applying a repertoire-size bias correction to TCR pairs. False discovery rates were estimated in a later analysis by permuting HLA or CMV assignments 20 times. In a later analysis, co-occurring TCRs were grouped using DBSCAN, and TCRdist sequence similarity was added for clustering within HLA-allele-positive subsets. Repertoires with fewer than 30,000 or more than 120,000 public chains, plus five repertoires with anomalous nucleotide sharing, were excluded from co-occurrence clustering. Here the immuneACCESS table is served through TCRdb, limited to in-frame sequences with V and J called. Missing clones are a known gap in these copies; in checked studies unresolved V genes cover under half, and the rest lacks a known reason. V, J and clone size are taken as reported in that table, and D and trimming were inferred from the DNA itself. The sample profile shows 150,000 to 180,000 clones; about four fifths of them were found once. The ten largest clonotypes hold less than 8.5% of the sample.

The cohort consisted of 666 healthy bone marrow donors. Cohort members were all nominally healthy when sampled, although unrecorded immune exposures were likely present. The donor tested CMV seropositive, placing the donor among the approximately 290 seropositive members of the cohort. A peripheral blood sample was provided by each donor, and peripheral blood mononuclear cells were used for TCR beta sequencing. Genomic DNA extraction from the blood cell samples was performed with the Qiagen DNeasy Blood Extraction Kit. Details on this clone: The antigen it binds to is not known. Within one base of it there is no much larger clone, and no base qualities were kept.

Including cysteine and phenylalanine, the CDR3 has 15 amino acids. CDR3 DNA is the only sequence kept; it has 45 bases, read in frame from the first base. After removal of 5 bases from V and 6 bases from J, the junction retains 6 bases not matched to a gene. Per the germline V gene (reference sequence), SEHNR is the CDR1 and FQNEAQ is the CDR2. Results the study describes overall, beyond this receptor: When HLA alleles, especially DR and DQ, strongly co-occurred, attributing TCR associations to individual alleles was difficult. In vitro tests confirmed that three of the cytomegalovirus-associated TCR beta chains recognize cytomegalovirus antigens. According to a later analysis, TCR association rates differed among HLA loci, with DRB1 alleles showing the most associated TCRs and HLA-C alleles showing the fewest. An earlier analysis of around 540 of the donors showed that most TCR beta V segments appeared in productive rearrangements either about 87% or about 30% of the time, which broadly matched IMGT annotations. In a later genetic analysis, a missense DCLRE1C variant was associated with V-gene and J-gene trimming of TCR beta chains, and the association was replicated in an independent cohort. This cohort had only TCR beta chains sequenced, and the lack of alpha or paired-chain data limited which features could be detected. According to the authors, the approach could potentially be generalized to other disease states and immunological phenotypes. Correlated functional status among segregating V segments might be attributable to linkage disequilibrium, but an unknown experimental factor could not be ruled out. In both the original and validation cohorts, the classifier was reported to diagnose cytomegalovirus status with high specificity and sensitivity. Compared with equally common non-associated chains, HLA-associated TCR beta chains in a later analysis were more clonally expanded and had lower generation probabilities. A later genetic analysis reported fewer N-insertions in productive TCRs among donors in an Asian-associated ancestry cluster than the roughly 720-donor mean. The 87-base-pair reads could not distinguish some IMGT-functional V segments, including TRBV6-2 and TRBV6-3, so those segments were excluded. CMV serostatus was the only immune exposure information available for the cohort. The earlier analysis of fewer than 750 of the donors excluded seventeen rarely observed V segments, including chromosome 9 orphons, because counts were too low. While some public TCRs were present in many individuals, most TCR sequences turned up only very rarely across donors. A cluster of highly shared sequence variants was judged likely to represent a technical artifact of the sequencing pipeline. The presence/absence analyses assumed that sequencing depth was roughly uniform across donors, and that assumption may not be true. Because HLA typing was missing for some donors at each locus, association tests included only the typed subset. The study listed over 150 TCR beta chains as associated with cytomegalovirus. According to a later analysis, parvovirus B19, influenza, CMV and Epstein-Barr virus appeared linked to several top co-occurrence clusters. A later analysis found that most CMV-associated TCR beta chains appeared HLA-restricted, with HLA associations seemingly driven largely by CMV exposure. A further reported finding was that TCR beta sequences accurately predicted the HLA-A and HLA-B alleles for most subjects in the first cohort. At a false discovery rate of 0.05, a later analysis linked approximately 18,000 TCR beta sequences to specific HLA alleles.

Rearrangement joined TRBV7-9 to TRBJ2-2, with 10 central nucleotides matching TRBD1. The clonotype comes from a man aged 30 to 39 in good health and CMV-seropositive. Source material: PBMCs. CDR3 loop: CASSPGTGVAGELFF. In nucleotides, the sequence is TGTGCCAGCAGCCCGGGGACAGGGGTTGCCGGGGAGCTGTTTTTT.